There are a few counts of the clone carrying this T cell receptor (beta chain). What it binds is unknown. The data originate from a study of T cell repertoires in cytomegalovirus infection. Study information: Evidence of both CMV infection and a matching HLA type came from public TCR beta signatures.

Study-level findings and limits: The cumulative frequency of public TCR beta families distinguished individuals who carried CMV together with the relevant HLA. CMV-specific TCR beta clonotypes restricted by HLA-C dominated the ex vivo response.

TCRdb reprocessed the reads with MiXCR, giving one entry per CDR3 protein. The top ten clones hold roughly 13% of a sample with 700,000 to 900,000 distinct CDR3 sequences, approximately 32% of them seen once. The germline CDR1 and CDR2 sequences are LNHNV and YYDKDF (reference sequence). This CDR3 is 17 amino acids long. J gave up 0 bases and V 6 bases, and 13 bases lay outside the gene matches. The TCR comes from a human donor in good health (CMV status not recorded). Some clones in this sample may be carry-over from other donors' samples. The sequences come from cultured CD8+ T cells from PBMCs, collected from culture after CMV antigen stimulation. V gene TRBV15 combines with J gene TRBJ2-7, with 8 bases lining up with TRBD1. This chain's CDR3 is CATSRSIRDRNSYEQYF. The DNA of the CDR3 is TGTGCCACCAGTCGCTCCATCCGGGACAGGAACTCCTACGAGCAGTACTTC.